This TCR beta chain was sequenced during a study of beta chain features in type 1 diabetes. V dropped 4 bases and J dropped 5; count of bases not matched to a gene: 7. Germline V gives CDR1 LNHDA, CDR2 SQIVND (reference sequence). The CDR3 totals 15 residues. Expressed TCRB transcripts got sequenced, as all isolated RNA was reverse transcribed. Sequenced by immunoSEQ multiplex PCR; TCRdb stores in-frame clones only, minus some. The table lists over 150,000 clones, approximately 7.8% of them singletons. The table lists this clone with a few counts. Its specificity is not known. Findings and caveats of the study: Among all four CD4+ subsets, Type 1 diabetes patients had TCRB CDR3s that were moderately but significantly shorter.

Sequencing was done on a sample of central memory CD4+ T cells from blood. This receptor was obtained from a middle-aged woman with type 1 diabetes. This chain connects TRBV19 to TRBJ2-3; TRBD2 matches 9 bases. The CDR3 coding sequence is TGTGCCAGTAGTAATAGCGGGAGAAGGGAAGATACGCAGTATTTT. Translated: CASSNSGRREDTQYF.